What follows describes a single TCR beta chain. No antigen is known for it. The sample is drawn from a study of monozygotic twins with inflammatory bowel disease. The CDR3 covers 15 residues. Germline V gene sequence: CDR1 SGHRS, CDR2 YFSETQ. Whole-study results and caveats: Some repertoire variability may stem from patients' differing immunosuppressive treatments.

The RNA usage for each TCR library was roughly 3,700 ng of total RNA. Template switching added UMIs carrying a 6-nucleotide sample barcode. TCRdb re-called the 5' RACE reads and shows each CDR3 protein once, DNA omitted. This sample's table has fewer than 550,000 distinct CDR3 sequences. The chain employs TRBV5-1 and TRBJ2-5; checking the TCRdb D call of TRBD1 is not possible without DNA. This receptor was taken from a human donor with ulcerative colitis or Crohn's disease, or a healthy co-twin of an affected twin (not recorded which). The sample comprised blood. CDR3: CASSAAGERQETQYF. The complete variable domain, with remaining parts taken from reference TRBV5-1 and TRBJ2-5, reads KAGVTQTPRYLIKTRGQQVTLSCSPISGHRSVSWYQQTPGQGLQFLFEYFSETQRNKGNFPGRFSGRQFSNSRSEMNVSTLELGDSALYLCASSAAGERQETQYFGPGTRLLVL.